Described below is a single TCR beta chain sequence and its context. This receptor's antigen is unknown. No base qualities exist here, and no much larger clone lies one base off it. Looking up the germline V gene (reference sequence) yields CDR1 LNHDA and CDR2 SQIVND. V sheds 3 bases and J sheds 5 bases, leaving 8 bases between their ends. Its CDR3 holds 13 amino acids, cysteine through phenylalanine. Left in the record is the CDR3 DNA by itself, 39 bases read in frame from the first base. The data stem from a study of OX40 agonist ivuxolimab in advanced cancers. In terms of the full investigation: Ivuxolimab, which targeted the costimulatory receptor OX40 (CD134), was an agonistic, fully human IgG2 monoclonal antibody. The paper reports the monotherapy dose-escalation portion (N of about 56 patients) of the phase I ivuxolimab trial. Partial responses occurred in three dose-escalation patients: two with cutaneous melanoma and one with hepatocellular carcinoma. Peripheral TCRbeta sequencing was intended to test whether TCR sequence diversity was altered and clonal T-cell expansion was caused by ivuxolimab. Intravenous ivuxolimab was administered to patients every 2 weeks at six dose levels: 0.01, 0.1, 0.3, 1.5, 3 and 10 mg/kg. In the dose-escalation cohort, 70% to 85% of patients were male, and the mean age was 60 years with a range of roughly 20 to 85. Of the roughly 52 patients in dose escalation, some 20 had hepatocellular carcinoma, some 15 had melanoma, 9 had renal cell carcinoma and 9 had head and neck cancer. Patients were allowed to have had prior anti-PD-1, anti-PD-L1 or anti-CTLA-4 therapy, and more than 30% of the dose-escalation patients had previously received checkpoint inhibitors.

Patients with autoimmune disease history or receiving systemic immunosuppression were excluded from the trial. Peripheral blood for TCR sequencing was collected from all dose cohorts at baseline, on cycle 4 day 1, and on cycle 7 day 1. Samples were obtained from an open-label, multicenter, first-in-human phase I dose-escalation trial of ivuxolimab. The trial enrolled adults with locally advanced or metastatic head and neck squamous cell, hepatocellular, melanoma or renal cell carcinoma. CD4+ and CD8+ T cells were sorted separately from peripheral blood before TCR sequencing. For sequencing of the TCRbeta CDR3 region, genomic DNA was extracted from the sorted cells. The immunoSEQ Assay was used for sequencing of TCRbeta CDR3 regions. TCRdb re-hosts the immuneACCESS table, in-frame sequences only. Its copies lack some clones; in the studies checked, an unresolved V gene accounts for under half of them, and the cause for the rest is not known. The sample has about 52,000 clones on record, 80% to 90% of them singletons. The ten largest clones capture approximately 7% of the sample.

Overall study outcomes, separate from this receptor: Low levels of normalized T-cell clonal expansion were also shown by some nonresponding patients. Which antigens the clonally expanded peripheral T cells were specific for was not determined. In partial responders in the 0.1-3.0 mg/kg groups, normalized peripheral clonal expansion was found to be among the lowest, especially among CD8+ T cells. At doses of 0.1 to 3.0 mg/kg, clonal expansion of both CD4+ and CD8+ blood T cells was observed from baseline to week 6. On average, CD8+ T cells showed more expanded clones than CD4+ T cells after ivuxolimab.

This sequence originates from an adult with an advanced solid tumor such as melanoma, head and neck, liver or kidney cancer. Sequencing used CD4+ or CD8+ T cells sorted from blood, obtained in a trial of the OX40 agonist ivuxolimab. The chain was built from TRBV19 and TRBJ1-5; the D gene lacks a confident call. The CDR3 reads CASSMVEDQPQHF. The nucleotide sequence reads as follows: TGTGCCAGTAGTATGGTCGAGGATCAGCCCCAGCATTTT.